This T cell receptor (beta chain) was observed in a study of T cells after yellow fever vaccination. V lost 3 bases to trimming and J lost 1 base, with 39 bases between them. The germline V gene has CDR1 DFQATT and CDR2 SNEGSKA (reference sequence). This CDR3 spans 23 amino acids. TCRdb recomputed calls from the 5' RACE reads with MiXCR, one row per CDR3 protein. In the table there are 300,000 to 450,000 distinct CDR3 sequences, approximately 6% of which are singletons. The sample here was PBMCs, taken 5 days after the yellow fever booster vaccination. The receptor was isolated from a man aged 30 to 45 who received the YFV17D yellow fever vaccine. The V and J genes are TRBV20-1 and TRBJ1-2, with no clear D. The CDR3 region is CSASIPRGFTAERPIQFNYGYTF. CDR3 DNA: TGCAGTGCTAGCATCCCCCGCGGATTTACCGCCGAACGTCCTATACAATTTAACTATGGCTACACCTTC.